This T cell receptor (beta chain) is from a study of shared clonotypes between healthy human individuals. The study, taken as a whole, reports: Investigators expected sequencing depth to affect clonotype sharing among donors. Enrolling few donors narrowed the genetic and exposure-history diversity that was represented.

Germline trimming cut 1 base from V and 3 bases from J; bases unmatched to any gene: 4. Germline V CDR1 and CDR2: MGHRA, YSYEKL. The CDR3 sequence is 15 residues long. As regards this clone: The antigen remains undetermined.

Naive CD8 cells lacked CD45RO, underwent positive selection for CCR7 and left out terminally differentiated effector memory CD45RA+ cells. Only Caucasian adults living in Nashville, Tennessee made up the donor group. Original analysis: There were no quality scores in the junction-only immunoSEQ sequences, so filtering differed. Sequenced by immunoSEQ multiplex PCR; TCRdb stores in-frame clones only, minus some. V and J calls and clone size are those listed in that table; D and trimming were worked out from the DNA. The repertoire has roughly 1,800,000 clones, 85% to 95% of them found once; the top ten carry roughly 1.2%.

The chain recombines TRBV4-1 with TRBJ2-5; the match to TRBD1 covers 8 bases. The sequence came from a man aged 18 to 29 in good health. Sequences were obtained from naive CD8+ T cells sorted from blood. The CDR3 reads CASSQGDRPEETQYF. The CDR3, as DNA: TGCGCCAGCAGCCAAGGGGACAGGCCCGAAGAGACCCAGTACTTC.